These T cell receptor beta chains were read from a single sample in a study of tumor-infiltrating lymphocytes in primary liver carcinoma. TCRdb independently ran MiXCR on the multiplex PCR reads; one entry per CDR3 protein. Found here are fewer than 85,000 distinct CDR3 sequences, 69% of them singletons; the top ten hold about 28%. Sample: tumor-adjacent normal liver tissue. These receptors all stem from a man aged 40-49 years with primary liver carcinoma and hepatitis B virus infection. CDR3s include the opening cysteine and the closing phenylalanine or tryptophan. The D gene is left open where the match is weak. The size field is filled for only some rows; it gives once, few, many or a size class.

DNA,CDR3,V,size,D,J
TGCGCCAGCAGCCAGAATATCAGGACCGCTTTGAACCCCCAGCATTTT,CASSQNIRTALNPQHF,TRBV4-1,-,-,TRBJ1-5
TGCGTCAGCAGCTTGGTGGACCCACGACAAGAGACCCAGTACTTC,CVSSLVDPRQETQYF,TRBV5-1,few,-,TRBJ2-5
TGCAGCGTCCGGGACATCCTAGCCAAAAACATTCAGTACTTC,CSVRDILAKNIQYF,TRBV29-1,-,-,TRBJ2-4
TGTGCCAGCAGCGGGACAGAGGGGGTCTACAGCAATCAGCCCCAGTATTTT,CASSGTEGVYSNQPQYF,TRBV6-6,-,TRBD1,TRBJ2-3
TGTGCCAGCAGACGAGGATCAAGGATGGGGGAACAGTACTTC,CASRRGSRMGEQYF,TRBV28,-,-,TRBJ2-7
TGTACCAGCAGCGACCCCCTGTGGTACTGCAATGAGCAGTTCTTC,CTSSDPLWYCNEQFF,TRBV11-2,-,-,TRBJ2-1
TGCGCCAGCAGCCCTCAAGAAGAGCCCGGTGGCTACACCTTC,CASSPQEEPGGYTF,TRBV4-1,many,-,TRBJ1-2
TGTGCCAGCAGTGACGGACTAGCGGGAGGAGGGGAGCAGTTCTTC,CASSDGLAGGGEQFF,TRBV6-2/TRBV6-3,many,TRBD2,TRBJ2-1
TGCAGCCCCGCCGGGGCTAGCACATATACGCAGTATTTT,CSPAGASTYTQYF,TRBV29-1,-,-,TRBJ2-3
TGCGCCAGCAGCCCATTGGGGGTCGGGGGAGAGACCCAGTACTTC,CASSPLGVGGETQYF,TRBV5-1,-,-,TRBJ2-5
TGTACCAGCAGTTTAGAGTGGACCCAGTACTTC,CTSSLEWTQYF,TRBV12-3/TRBV12-4,few,-,TRBJ2-5
TGTGCCAGCAGTTTAACAGGTTCAGCTAGCGGGAGCCATGAGCAATTCTTC,CASSLTGSASGSHEQFF,TRBV11-1,-,TRBD2,TRBJ2-1
TGTGCCACTGGACAGCCTGTGGGCAATGAGCCCCAGCATTTT,CATGQPVGNEPQHF,TRBV10-3,once,-,TRBJ1-5
TGCAGCGCACTATGTAATGAGCGGTTCTTC,CSALCNERFF,TRBV29-1,-,-,TRBJ2-1
TGTGCCAGCAGTTTGGACGGGACAGCAGGAAACACCATATATTTT,CASSLDGTAGNTIYF,TRBV28,many,TRBD1,TRBJ1-3
TGTCCCAGCAGTACCACCGGGGACCTGTTTTTT,CPSSTTGDLFF,TRBV6-2/TRBV6-3,-,-,TRBJ2-2
TGCGCCAGCAGCTTGTCAGACAGCAACTATGGCCACATCTTC,CASSLSDSNYGHIF,TRBV5-1,-,-,TRBJ1-2
TGTGCCTGGAGTAGACAGTCGACTCAGCCCCAGCATTTT,CAWSRQSTQPQHF,TRBV30,many,-,TRBJ1-5
TGTGCCAGCAGCTTAGACAGCCTCGTTGACACTGAAGCTTTCTTT,CASSLDSLVDTEAFF,TRBV7-9,many,-,TRBJ1-1
TGTGCCATCAGCATAGCTGCAGGAGCTGTCAATGAGCAGTTCTTC,CAISIAAGAVNEQFF,TRBV11-2,-,-,TRBJ2-1
TGTGCCAGCAGTGAACTTCCGGGGGATTTATGGGGGGCACCAGGTCCCACAGATACGCAGTATTTT,CASSELPGDLWGAPGPTDTQYF,TRBV6-1,many,-,TRBJ2-3
TGTGCCAGAACCATAGGGGGACAGGAAGACTTC,CARTIGGQEDF,TRBV2,-,TRBD1,TRBJ2-7
TGTTCCAGCAGTCCACGGACAGGGCCGGGACTAGCGGGAGGGAATGGGCAGTTCTTC,CSSSPRTGPGLAGGNGQFF,TRBV6-1,-,TRBD2,TRBJ2-1
TGCGCCAGCAGCCAAGAGCATCGGGGCTTAAACACTGAAGCTTTCTTT,CASSQEHRGLNTEAFF,TRBV4-3,many,-,TRBJ1-1
TGTGCCAGCAGTCCGCCGGGACTAGCGGGACTCAATGAGCAGTTCTTC,CASSPPGLAGLNEQFF,TRBV12-3/TRBV12-4,many,TRBD2,TRBJ2-1
TGTGCCAGCAGCAGCGACAGGGCTGGGGCCAACGTCCTGTCTTTC,CASSSDRAGANVLSF,TRBV6-5,-,TRBD1,TRBJ2-6
TGCGCCAGCAGCCAAGATCCGGGAGGAGGGGACGAGCAGTACTTC,CASSQDPGGGDEQYF,TRBV4-3,-,TRBD2,TRBJ2-7
TGTGCCAGCTGCCAGGAAATAGCGGGAGCTTATGAGCAGTTCTTC,CASCQEIAGAYEQFF,TRBV4-2,-,TRBD2,TRBJ2-1
TGCAGCGGTATACTAGCGGGAGGAGTAGAGACCCAGTACTTC,CSGILAGGVETQYF,TRBV29-1,-,TRBD2,TRBJ2-5
TGTGCCAGCAGCCCCCCAATAGCGGGAGTTCTGGATACGCAGTATTTT,CASSPPIAGVLDTQYF,TRBV5-5,few,TRBD2,TRBJ2-3
TGTGCCAGCAGCGCCGGGACTTGTGAGATTAATGAACAGTTCTTC,CASSAGTCEINEQFF,TRBV11-3,-,-,TRBJ2-1
TGCAGCGTTTTAGGTGGTTCGGGAGTGAGGAGCTCGTACGTGCAGTACTTC,CSVLGGSGVRSSYVQYF,TRBV29-1,-,-,TRBJ2-7
TGTGCTAGTAGCTTACAGGTTAGCGCAGATACGCAGTATTTT,CASSLQVSADTQYF,TRBV11-2,-,-,TRBJ2-3
TGCGCCAGCAGTGAGGGCTTTCTAGCCAAAAACATTCAGTACTTC,CASSEGFLAKNIQYF,TRBV10-2,many,-,TRBJ2-4
TGTGCCAGCAGTTACTTACGTGAGCAGTTCTTC,CASSYLREQFF,TRBV12-3/TRBV12-4,many,-,TRBJ2-1
TGTGCCAGCAGTGAAGGAACCAAAAAGCAGTTCTTC,CASSEGTKKQFF,TRBV2,-,-,TRBJ2-1
TGTGCCAGCAGTTACTCGATTAGCGGGAGGTGGAGTGGTACGCGGCATTTT,CASSYSISGRWSGTRHF,TRBV6-5,-,TRBD2,TRBJ2-3
TGCGCCAGCAGTGATTTCGGGAAGTCCTACAACGAGCAGTTCTTC,CASSDFGKSYNEQFF,TRBV10-1,-,-,TRBJ2-1
TGTGCAAGCAGGCCCGGACGGGCAGCATTCTTTTACGAGCAGTACTTC,CASRPGRAAFFYEQYF,TRBV6-5,-,-,TRBJ2-7
TGTGCCAGTCGACTAAGGGACACAAATACCTACGAGCAGTACTTC,CASRLRDTNTYEQYF,TRBV12-3/TRBV12-4,few,-,TRBJ2-7
TGCAGCGTTGAAGGGGGCACAGGCTCCTACATTGAACAGTTCTTC,CSVEGGTGSYIEQFF,TRBV29-1,-,-,TRBJ2-1
TGTGCCTGCAGCCATCGGGGACAGGGTGAGGAGACCCAGTACTTC,CACSHRGQGEETQYF,TRBV4-3,-,TRBD1,TRBJ2-5
TGCGCCAGCCGCCCCCTCGGGTTAGCAAATGTGGATACGCAGTATTTT,CASRPLGLANVDTQYF,TRBV4-1,-,-,TRBJ2-3
TGTGCCAGCAGCATAGATCTGGGGGTGGCTCAGTCCCAGCATTTT,CASSIDLGVAQSQHF,TRBV11-3,-,-,TRBJ1-5
TGTGCCAACTGCCCGACGCGGGAGGCCGGGGGGCTGTTTTTT,CANCPTREAGGLFF,TRBV28,-,TRBD2,TRBJ2-2
TGCGCCAGCAGCTGGACCGAGACAGACTACAATAAGCAGTTCTTC,CASSWTETDYNKQFF,TRBV5-1,-,-,TRBJ2-1
TGCAGTGCTAGGGCAGACGGGACTTATGGCGCCGAGCAGTACTTC,CSARADGTYGAEQYF,TRBV20-1,few,-,TRBJ2-7
TGCAGCGCCGGGGGTGGGGTATCCCACAATGAGCAGTTCTTC,CSAGGGVSHNEQFF,TRBV29-1,-,-,TRBJ2-1
TGTGCCAGTAGCGATCCGGGTCTAGCGGGTGGCTACGAGCAGTGCTTC,CASSDPGLAGGYEQCF,TRBV5-4,-,TRBD2,TRBJ2-7
TGTGCCAGCAGCCGAATGGATGAGCAGTTCTTC,CASSRMDEQFF,TRBV12-3/TRBV12-4,many,-,TRBJ2-1
TGTGCCAGCAGTTACGGGGGACTACTGGACAATGAGCAGTTCTTC,CASSYGGLLDNEQFF,TRBV12-3/TRBV12-4,-,TRBD2,TRBJ2-1
TGTGCTATCAGTGAGCCAAAGAATCACACTGAAGCTTTCTTT,CAISEPKNHTEAFF,TRBV10-3,-,-,TRBJ1-1
TGCGCCAGCAGCCGGGGAGTAGCGGGTTCCGCGAACATCGGGGAGCTGTTTTTT,CASSRGVAGSANIGELFF,TRBV4-3,-,TRBD2,TRBJ2-2